The source of this TCR beta chain is a study of cytomegalovirus exposure and HLA in healthy donors. The study ran its PCR with 60 Vbeta and 13 Jbeta primers. Profiling relied on immunoSEQ multiplex PCR, and the TCRdb table lists in-frame clones only, not all of them. This table holds approximately 110,000 clones, more than 65% found once. From germline, CDR1 is MNHNS and CDR2 SASEGT. With 8 bases clipped from V and 1 base from J, the junction kept 5 bases outside the gene matches. The CDR3 extends over 15 amino acids. The chain carries TRBV6-1 and TRBJ2-3; 11 positions match TRBD2. The sample consisted of PBMCs. The receptor was isolated from a human donor in good health. CDR3 amino acids: CASARLAGRTDTQYF. The CDR3 nucleotides are TGTGCCAGCGCCAGACTAGCGGGACGCACAGATACGCAGTATTTT.